This TCR beta chain is drawn from a study of T cell repertoires in urothelial bladder cancer (dated by TCRdb to the late 2010s). About the full investigation: Of the 12 resected lesions, three were clinical stage cT0, three were cTa, three were cT1 and three were cT2 or greater. The study compared clonality of the TCR repertoire in bladder tumors against clonality in benign bladder inflammation. About a dozen patients with bladder lesions who were undergoing transurethral resection were prospectively identified. About 12 resected bladder lesions were studied, comprising urothelial carcinoma (UC+) and benign (UC-) specimens.

The TCR beta chain CDR3 region was sequenced with the immunoSEQ assay. Under the source paper's analysis protocol: For each specimen, the T-cell fraction, clonal dominance, and maximum TCR clone frequency were calculated. Sourced from immuneACCESS, this table was stored by TCRdb with only in-frame sequences that have V and J called. A share of the clones is absent; for the studies checked, an unresolved V gene accounts for under half, and the remainder has no known explanation. The D gene and trimming were derived from the DNA, and the V and J assignments and clone size from that table. Recorded for this sample are 9,000 to 13,000 clones; around 68% of them occurred a single time. The top ten hold roughly 6.4% of the sample. Specimens classed as benign (UC-) were resected bladder lesions that contained no urothelial carcinoma. Bladder lesion specimens were collected at transurethral resection and stored at -80C. DNA was extracted from bladder specimens collected at transurethral resection.

The CDR3 measures 14 amino acids from cysteine to phenylalanine. Here the CDR3 DNA is all that survives: 42 bases in frame from base 1. Via the germline V gene, CDR1 is LGHNA and CDR2 YNFKEQ. V and J are truncated by 1 base and 5 bases respectively, leaving an intervening sequence of 12 bases. What the research found in general, with its limitations: The median percentage of tumor infiltrating lymphocytes was 2% in carcinoma specimens and about 13% in benign specimens. Urothelial carcinoma specimens contained fewer T cells than benign specimens, with a median of around 6,000 versus 25,000. In carcinoma specimens, up to roughly 15% of infiltrating lymphocytes were accounted for by a single T-cell clone, compared with roughly 1.8% in benign specimens.

Of note for this clone: Its antigen has not been determined. There are no base qualities to consult, and no much larger clone falls within one base.

This sequence was found in a human donor with a benign inflammatory bladder lesion. The sequencing input was tumor-infiltrating cells from bladder cancer. Here the chain combines TRBV4-2 and TRBJ2-7; a weak D assignment points to TRBD2 (5 bases agree). The CDR3 protein: CASSQGDEGDEQYF. The DNA reads TGTGCCAGCAGCCAAGGGGATGAGGGCGACGAGCAGTACTTC.